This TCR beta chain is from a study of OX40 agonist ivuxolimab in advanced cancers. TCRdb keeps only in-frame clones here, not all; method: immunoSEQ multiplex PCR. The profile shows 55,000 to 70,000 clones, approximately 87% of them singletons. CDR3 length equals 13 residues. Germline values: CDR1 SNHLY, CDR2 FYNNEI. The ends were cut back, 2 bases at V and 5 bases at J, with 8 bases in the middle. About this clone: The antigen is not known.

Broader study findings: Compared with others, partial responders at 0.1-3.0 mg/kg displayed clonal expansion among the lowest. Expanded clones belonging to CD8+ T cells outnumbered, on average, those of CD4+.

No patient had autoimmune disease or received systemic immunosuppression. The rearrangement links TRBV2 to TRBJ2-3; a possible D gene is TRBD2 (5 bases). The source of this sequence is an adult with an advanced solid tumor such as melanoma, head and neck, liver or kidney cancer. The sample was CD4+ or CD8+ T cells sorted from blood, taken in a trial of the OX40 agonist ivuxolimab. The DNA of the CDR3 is TGTGCCAGCAGTGAATTAGGGAGAGATACGCAGTATTTT. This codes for CASSELGRDTQYF. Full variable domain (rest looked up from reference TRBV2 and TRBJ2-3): EPEVTQTPSHQVTQMGQEVILRCVPISNHLYFYWYRQILGQKVEFLVSFYNNEISEKSEIFDDQFSVERPDGSNFTLKIRSTKLEDSAMYFCASSELGRDTQYFGPGTRLTVL.